The 21 T cell receptor beta chains in this list originate from one sample, sequenced in a study of cytomegalovirus exposure and HLA in healthy donors. PCR employed 60 Vbeta and 13 Jbeta primers. Sequencing used immunoSEQ multiplex PCR; TCRdb keeps in-frame clones, though not all of them. This sample has about 99,000 clones, with 10% found just once. Sequencing was done on a sample of PBMCs. These receptors came from a man aged 40-49 years in good health and CMV-seropositive.

The J gene is TRBJ2-3, the V gene TRBV10-2; weak D call: TRBD1 (6 bases). Trimming took off 9 bases at V and 3 bases at J, with 31 bases between the two ends. The germline gives CDR1 WSHSY, CDR2 SAAADI. The CDR3 loop spans 19 amino acids. This chain's CDR3 is CASFGYSIPGDGLTDTQYF. The CDR3 DNA reads as TGCGCCAGTTTTGGCTACTCAATACCAGGGGACGGGCTTACAGATACGCAGTATTTT.

The gene calls are TRBV7-2 and TRBJ2-1; TRBD2 matches at 8 bases. CDR3 size: 15 residues. The J segment lost 0 bases and the V segment lost 7 bases, leaving 5 bases of the junction unmatched. Germline V gene lookup returns CDR1 SGHTA and CDR2 FQGNSA. DNA of the CDR3: TGTGCCAGCACCCAAGCGGGAGCCTCCTACAATGAGCAGTTCTTC. Protein product: CASTQAGASYNEQFF.

This clone was seen a few times. The V gene is TRBV18, the J gene TRBJ1-2; 7 nucleotides match TRBD1. The length of the CDR3 is 15 residues. Germline V gene data show CDR1 as KGHSH and CDR2 as LQKENI. V was pared by 0 bases and J by 8 bases, with 9 bases of the junction left unmatched. The CDR3 reads CASSPPPGQPEGYTF. The CDR3 DNA sequence: TGTGCCAGCTCACCACCCCCGGGACAGCCTGAAGGCTACACCTTC.

This chain joins TRBV7-2 and TRBJ2-7; 7 bases map to TRBD2. The CDR3 totals 12 residues. Unmatched junction bases numbered 4, after V lost 8 bases and J lost 3 bases. Germline V gives CDR1 SGHTA, CDR2 FQGNSA. The CDR3 DNA reads as TGTGCCAGCGGGACTAATGTCTACGAGCAGTACTTC. This gives the protein CASGTNVYEQYF.

The chain carries TRBV7-8 and TRBJ1-5, with 7 bases identical to TRBD1. The CDR3 runs 18 residues. Germline loops: CDR1 SGHVS, CDR2 FQNEAQ. V dropped 5 bases and J dropped 4; count of bases not matched to a gene: 17. In DNA form, the CDR3 reads TGTGCCAGCAGCCGCGGACAGGAGGGACCGGGCGGGAATCAGCCCCAGCATTTT. This sequence encodes CASSRGQEGPGGNQPQHF.

This clone was observed a few times. In nucleotides, the CDR3 is TGTGCCAGCAGCGCCAGATTTAGGCAGAGCGTTGGGGCTTTCTTT. This codes for CASSARFRQSVGAFF. This chain links TRBV28 with TRBJ1-1; D gene ambiguous. Germline CDR1 is MDHEN and CDR2 is SYDVKM. The ends were cut back, 6 bases at V and 11 bases at J, with 25 bases in the middle. CDR3 length equals 15 residues.

A remark on this clone: Other DNA sequences in the same sample also yield this CDR3. The genes are TRBV27 and TRBJ2-7; 9 bases agree with TRBD1. This CDR3 contains 13 residues. The V segment lost 6 bases and the J segment 5 bases; nucleotides outside the gene matches: 5. Germline V gene lookup returns CDR1 MNHEY and CDR2 SMNVEV (reference sequence). The CDR3 DNA reads as TGTGCCAGCAGAGGGGGACAGGGTAACGAGCAGTACTTC. The encoded protein is CASRGGQGNEQYF.

The chain couples TRBV11-3 to TRBJ2-1; 13 nucleotides line up with TRBD2. Germline V gene sequence: CDR1 SGHNT, CDR2 YENEEA. CDR3 size: 16 residues. V gave up 3 bases and J gave up 5 bases; unmatched junction bases: 4. CDR3 amino acids: CASSLFGTSGNNEQFF. The CDR3 nucleotides read TGTGCCAGCAGCTTGTTCGGGACTAGCGGGAACAATGAGCAGTTCTTC.

V and J are TRBV2 and TRBJ1-4; 10 positions agree with TRBD1. V gave up 6 bases and J gave up 8 bases; unmatched junction bases: 12. The CDR3 has 16 amino acids. Germline lookup yields CDR1 SNHLY and CDR2 FYNNEI. CDR3: CASRVPGQGISEKLFF. The CDR3 DNA follows: TGTGCCAGCAGAGTCCCGGGACAGGGGATTTCGGAAAAACTGTTTTTT. Supplemented by reference TRBV2 and TRBJ1-4, the full variable domain reads EPEVTQTPSHQVTQMGQEVILRCVPISNHLYFYWYRQILGQKVEFLVSFYNNEISEKSEIFDDQFSVERPDGSNFTLKIRSTKLEDSAMYFCASRVPGQGISEKLFFGSGTQLSVL.

This rearrangement joins TRBV7-6 to TRBJ2-7; 8 bases map to TRBD2. This CDR3 region has 16 residues. V dropped 5 bases and J dropped 0; count of bases not matched to a gene: 9. Germline CDR1 and CDR2: SGHVS and FNYEAQ. The CDR3 here is CASSTGTSGSSYEQYF. In nucleotides, the CDR3 is TGTGCCAGCAGCACCGGTACTAGCGGTAGCTCCTACGAGCAGTACTTC.

J is TRBJ1-2 and V is TRBV6-1, with D hard to call. V lost 6 bases, J lost 4 bases, and 18 bases lay in between. This CDR3 is 15 amino acids long. Germline values: CDR1 MNHNS, CDR2 SASEGT. CDR3 region: CASRSQTYLSYGYTF. CDR3 DNA: TGTGCCAGCAGGTCCCAGACATATCTCAGCTATGGCTACACCTTC.

This clone was observed a few times. The chain couples TRBV7-9 to TRBJ1-4; D possibly corresponds to TRBD1 (5 bases). V lost 1 base and J 7 bases, leaving 16 bases between the germline ends. Germline CDR1 reads SEHNR; CDR2 reads FQNEAQ (reference sequence). CDR3 length: 16 amino acids. The CDR3 spells CASSLGRGRMGEKLFF. CDR3 coding DNA: TGTGCCAGCAGCTTAGGGCGGGGACGGATGGGTGAAAAACTGTTTTTT.

This clone was counted only a few times. This chain joins TRBV7-8 and TRBJ2-5, with 9 bases that match TRBD2. The junction had 7 bases not matched to a gene; V was cut back by 10 bases and J by 1 base. The CDR3 is made up of 14 amino acids. Per the germline V gene, CDR1 is SGHVS and CDR2 is FQNEAQ. CDR3 coding DNA: TGTGCCAAAGAAGAGCGGGAGGCCCAAGAGACCCAGTACTTC. This gives the protein CAKEEREAQETQYF.

This rearrangement joins TRBV7-9 to TRBJ1-2; 10 bases map to TRBD1. The CDR3 loop spans 15 amino acids. Trimming at V came to 4 bases and at J to 3 bases, leaving 5 bases not matched to a gene. From germline, CDR1 is SEHNR and CDR2 FQNEAQ (reference sequence). CDR3 sequence reads: CASSSPGQGDYGYTF. The CDR3 nucleotides read TGTGCCAGCAGCTCCCCCGGACAGGGGGACTATGGCTACACCTTC.

The gene calls are TRBV9 and TRBJ2-2, with D tentatively TRBD2 (6 bases). The CDR3 sequence is 14 residues long. Germline CDR1 SGDLS, CDR2 YYNGEE. Trimming pared 5 bases from V and 7 bases from J, leaving 15 bases between. The DNA of the CDR3 is TGTGCCAGCAGTGAGCGCGGCGGGGACGGGGAGCTGTTTTTT. As protein: CASSERGGDGELFF.

The gene calls are TRBV11-3 and TRBJ1-2; 7 nucleotides match TRBD1. With V trimmed by 1 base and J by 3 bases, 8 bases remained unmatched. This CDR3 comprises 16 residues. Germline CDR1 reads SGHNT; CDR2 reads YENEEA. The CDR3 reads CASSLGGRGHDYGYTF. The CDR3 bases are TGTGCCAGCAGCTTAGGGGGTAGGGGGCATGACTATGGCTACACCTTC.

The V call is TRBV29-1, the J call TRBJ2-1; the match to TRBD2 covers 11 bases. The CDR3 contains 14 residues. Germline V CDR1 and CDR2: SQVTM, ANQGSEA. V lost 5 bases and J lost 5; bases outside the gene matches: 5. The chain's CDR3 is CSVPSSGRNNEQFF. The CDR3 DNA reads TGCAGCGTTCCTTCTAGCGGGAGGAACAATGAGCAGTTCTTC.

The chain combines TRBV7-9 with TRBJ2-7, with TRBD1 as a possible D gene (5 bases). Germline CDR1 SEHNR, CDR2 FQNEAQ (reference sequence). V was clipped by 1 base and J by 7 bases, with 11 bases between them. This CDR3 has 13 amino acids. The CDR3 spells CASSLVRPGEQYF. Here the CDR3 DNA reads TGTGCCAGCAGCTTAGTGCGGCCAGGGGAGCAGTACTTC.

The rearrangement joins TRBV10-3 to TRBJ1-5; 7 positions agree with TRBD1. The CDR3 runs to 14 residues. CDR1 and CDR2 from the germline V gene are ENHRY and SYGVKD. V shed 4 bases and J 4 bases; nucleotides not matched to a gene: 4. The CDR3 nucleotides read TGTGCCATCAGTGCGGGACAGAAAAATCAGCCCCAGCATTTT. Protein product: CAISAGQKNQPQHF.

V usage is TRBV5-4 and J usage is TRBJ2-1; 11 bases are a match to TRBD2. The CDR3 loop spans 12 amino acids. The junction had 2 bases not matched to a gene; V was cut back by 6 bases and J by 9 bases. Germline lookup yields CDR1 SGHNT and CDR2 YYREEE (reference sequence). In DNA form, the CDR3 reads TGTGCCAGCATTACTAGCGGGAGTGAGCAGTTCTTC. Translating gives CASITSGSEQFF.

The DNA of the CDR3 is TGTGCCAGCCAAACCGGCAGGGAGGTTGAGCAGTTCTTC. This encodes CASQTGREVEQFF. The chain links TRBV2 to TRBJ2-1; the D gene is possibly TRBD2 (6 bases). Germline assignment: CDR1 SNHLY and CDR2 FYNNEI. With 8 bases removed from V and 9 bases from J, the gap between germline ends came to 17 bases. The CDR3 spans 13 residues.